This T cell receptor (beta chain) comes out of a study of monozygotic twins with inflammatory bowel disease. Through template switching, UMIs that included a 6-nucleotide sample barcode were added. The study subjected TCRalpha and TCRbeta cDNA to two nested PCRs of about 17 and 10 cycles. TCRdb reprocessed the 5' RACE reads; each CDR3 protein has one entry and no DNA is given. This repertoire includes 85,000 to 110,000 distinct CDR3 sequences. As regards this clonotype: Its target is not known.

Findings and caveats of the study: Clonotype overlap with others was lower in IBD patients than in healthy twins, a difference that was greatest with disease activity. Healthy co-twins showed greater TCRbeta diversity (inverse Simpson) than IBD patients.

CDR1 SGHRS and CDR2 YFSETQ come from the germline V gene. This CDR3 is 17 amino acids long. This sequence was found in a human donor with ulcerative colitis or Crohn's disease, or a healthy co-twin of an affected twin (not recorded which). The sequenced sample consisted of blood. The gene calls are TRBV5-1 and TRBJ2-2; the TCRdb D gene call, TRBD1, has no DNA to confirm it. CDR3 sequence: CASSPTVTGGNTGELFF.